This entry lists 27 T cell receptor beta chains sequenced from one sample in a study of blood T cell repertoires in COVID-19. Sequencing was performed with immunoSEQ multiplex PCR; in TCRdb, only in-frame clones are kept and a portion is missing. In the table there are 200,000 to 250,000 clones, roughly four fifths of which are singletons. The sample consisted of peripheral blood. The receptors shown here come from an elderly woman with COVID-19, enrolled during active disease.

The chain couples TRBV7-3 to TRBJ2-7; D is possibly TRBD2 (7 bases). This CDR3 is 14 amino acids long. CDR1 is SGHTA, CDR2 FQGTGA, per germline. Trimming pared 5 bases from V and 7 bases from J, leaving 18 bases between. For the CDR3, the DNA is TGTGCCAGCAGCCGATCCACCGAGGGGGGGGAGCAGTACTTC. Translating gives CASSRSTEGGEQYF.

The rearrangement uses TRBV9 and TRBJ1-6; D is possibly TRBD1 (5 bases). Germline V CDR1 and CDR2: SGDLS, YYNGEE. This CDR3 has 15 residues. Trimming stripped 3 bases from V and 7 bases from J, with 14 bases between. The CDR3 reads CASSATTGPNSPLHF. DNA of the CDR3: TGTGCCAGCAGCGCCACCACAGGACCGAATTCACCCCTCCACTTT.

J is TRBJ2-3 and V is TRBV1; no DNA check was done on the table's D call, TRBD2. TRBV1 is a recognized pseudogene. This CDR3 region has 12 residues. CDR3 amino acids: CTPRTYTDTQYF. The DNA for the CDR3 is TGCACCCCCCGGACTTACACAGATACGCAGTATTTT.

This clone has just a few counts. The chain recombines TRBV9 with TRBJ2-1, with 9 positions matching TRBD2. J lost 10 bases, V lost 3 bases, and 11 bases had no gene match. The CDR3 length is 15 residues. Germline loops: CDR1 SGDLS, CDR2 YYNGEE. CDR3: CASSAGTSFLGEQFF. The CDR3 DNA reads TGTGCCAGCAGCGCTGGGACTAGCTTCCTGGGGGAGCAGTTCTTC.

The chain employs TRBV28 and TRBJ1-4; 8 nucleotides match TRBD1. CDR1 and CDR2 from the germline V gene are MDHEN and SYDVKM. The CDR3 totals 16 residues. With V trimmed by 5 bases and J by 6 bases, 11 bases remained unmatched. In nucleotides, the CDR3 is TGTGCCAGCAGTCCTGCGGGTCAGGGGGCGGATGAAAAACTGTTTTTT. It encodes CASSPAGQGADEKLFF.

V usage is TRBV19 and J usage is TRBJ1-2; D perhaps matches TRBD1 (5 bases). Per the germline V gene, CDR1 is LNHDA and CDR2 is SQIVND (reference sequence). The CDR3 totals 15 residues. V shed 5 bases and J shed 0 bases, with 13 bases lying between them. The CDR3 here is CASSETALANYGYTF. CDR3 DNA sequence: TGTGCCAGTAGTGAGACAGCCTTAGCTAACTATGGCTACACCTTC.

V and J are TRBV18 and TRBJ1-6; D not resolved. The CDR3 is 16 residues long. Trimming removed 3 bases at V and 7 bases at J, with 16 bases between. Germline values: CDR1 KGHSH, CDR2 LQKENI. The CDR3 sequence: CASSPLGGLQNSPLHF. The CDR3 DNA is TGTGCCAGCTCACCTTTGGGCGGACTTCAGAATTCACCCCTCCACTTT.

CDR3 sequence reads: CASSLGGRSNQPQHF. As DNA, the CDR3 is TGTGCCAGCAGCCTCGGGGGGAGAAGCAATCAGCCCCAGCATTTT. This chain uses TRBV5-4 with TRBJ1-5; maybe TRBD1 (5 bases). The V end lost 4 bases, the J end lost 1 base, and 12 bases lay between the germline ends. Looked up from germline, CDR1 is SGHNT and CDR2 is YYREEE (reference sequence). The CDR3 is 15 residues long.

This chain links TRBV24-1 with TRBJ1-4; 9 bases line up with TRBD1. V gave up 4 bases and J gave up 5 bases; unmatched junction bases: 4. CDR3 length equals 15 residues. Germline lookup yields CDR1 KGHDR and CDR2 SFDVKD. The CDR3: CATSDAGTGNEKLFF. DNA for the CDR3: TGTGCCACCAGTGACGCCGGGACAGGGAATGAAAAACTGTTTTTT.

This rearrangement joins TRBV6-2 or TRBV6-3 to TRBJ1-1, with 8 bases lining up with TRBD1. The germline V gene has CDR1 MNHEY and CDR2 SVGEGT. The CDR3 covers 16 residues. Germline trimming cut 6 bases from V and 11 bases from J; bases unmatched to any gene: 20. The CDR3 sequence is CASSFTGTGNLLWAFF. DNA of the CDR3: TGTGCCAGCAGCTTCACCGGGACAGGTAACCTTTTATGGGCTTTCTTT.

This chain joins TRBV2 and TRBJ1-1; D is possibly TRBD1 (5 bases). The V end was cut by 5 bases, the J end by 7 bases, with 8 bases between. The germline V gene has CDR1 SNHLY and CDR2 FYNNEI. The CDR3 covers 11 residues. Here the CDR3 DNA reads TGTGCCAGCAGTCTGGGGGGTGAAGCTTTCTTT. It translates to CASSLGGEAFF. Supplemented by reference TRBV2 and TRBJ1-1, the full variable domain reads EPEVTQTPSHQVTQMGQEVILRCVPISNHLYFYWYRQILGQKVEFLVSFYNNEISEKSEIFDDQFSVERPDGSNFTLKIRSTKLEDSAMYFCASSLGGEAFFGQGTRLTVV.

This clone showed up just once. The genes are TRBV10-3 and TRBJ1-2, with a tentative D call TRBD1 (5 bases). The CDR3 loop spans 13 amino acids. Germline loops: CDR1 ENHRY, CDR2 SYGVKD. V lost 2 bases and J 5 bases, leaving 9 bases between the germline ends. CDR3 amino acids: CAISEDSSYGYTF. CDR3 bases: TGTGCCATCAGTGAGGACAGCTCTTATGGCTACACCTTC.

The chain has TRBV5-1 and TRBJ2-1; 9 bases agree with TRBD2. The CDR3 length is 16 residues. Germline-derived CDR1 and CDR2 are SGHRS and YFSETQ. With 4 bases clipped from V and 0 bases from J, the junction kept 5 bases outside the gene matches. The CDR3 sequence: CASSRISGSSYNEQFF. For the CDR3, the DNA is TGCGCCAGCAGCCGCATTAGCGGGAGCTCCTACAATGAGCAGTTCTTC.

The chain uses TRBV5-1 and TRBJ2-1; the match to TRBD2 covers 11 bases. Germline lookup yields CDR1 SGHRS and CDR2 YFSETQ. The trim removed 0 bases at V and 9 bases at J, leaving 8 bases unmatched. This CDR3 region has 16 residues. The DNA for the CDR3 is TGCGCCAGCAGCTTGGGCCTAGCGGGAGGCTACTTTGAGCAGTTCTTC. It yields the protein CASSLGLAGGYFEQFF.

The rearrangement joins TRBV2 to TRBJ2-5, with 7 nucleotides matching TRBD2. After removal of 8 bases from V and 0 bases from J, the junction contained 3 bases not matched to a gene. The CDR3 covers 13 residues. CDR1 and CDR2 (germline): SNHLY, FYNNEI. In nucleotides, the CDR3 is TGTGCCAGCTCGCGGGAGTACCAAGAGACCCAGTACTTC. This gives the protein CASSREYQETQYF.

The V call is TRBV5-1, the J call TRBJ1-4; 9 bases align to TRBD1. The CDR3 is 14 amino acids. V lost 4 bases, J lost 4 bases, and 2 bases stayed unmatched. Germline V gene data show CDR1 as SGHRS and CDR2 as YFSETQ. The CDR3 reads CASSMGQGNEKLFF. Here the CDR3 DNA reads TGCGCCAGCAGCATGGGACAGGGTAATGAAAAACTGTTTTTT.

This chain uses TRBV7-2 with TRBJ2-3; TRBD2 aligns across 7 bases. Trimming at V came to 5 bases and at J to 13 bases, leaving 9 bases not matched to a gene. The CDR3 contains 12 residues. Germline CDR1 SGHTA, CDR2 FQGNSA. The CDR3 sequence: CASSQAGVFKYF. CDR3 nucleotides: TGTGCCAGCAGCCAGGCGGGGGTTTTCAAGTATTTT.

The CDR3 region has the DNA TGTGCCAGCAGCTTAGCCGTTTTCGGCACAGATACGCAGTATTTT. Protein: CASSLAVFGTDTQYF. The V call is TRBV11-1, the J call TRBJ2-3; D remains ambiguous. The V gene lost 0 bases and the J gene lost 1 base, with 8 bases spanning the gap. The germline V gene has CDR1 SGHAT and CDR2 FQDESV (reference sequence). This CDR3 is 15 amino acids long.

This clone was detected once. The V call is TRBV11-2, the J call TRBJ2-7; 8 bases align to TRBD2. This CDR3 region has 16 residues. Per the germline V gene, CDR1 is SGHAT and CDR2 is FQNNGV. With 0 bases clipped from V and 7 bases from J, the junction kept 11 bases outside the gene matches. DNA for the CDR3: TGTGCCAGCAGCTTAGATCGTCTAGCGGGTCTAGGGGAGCAGTACTTC. Its translation: CASSLDRLAGLGEQYF.

This rearrangement joins TRBV7-2 to TRBJ1-6; D may be TRBD1 (5 bases). Germline V gene lookup returns CDR1 SGHTA and CDR2 FQGNSA. With 2 bases removed from V and 7 bases from J, the gap between germline ends came to 9 bases. The CDR3 has 14 amino acids. DNA for the CDR3: TGTGCCAGCAGCTTACAGGGTCCCAATTCACCCCTCCACTTT. This codes for CASSLQGPNSPLHF.

The chain recombines TRBV27 with TRBJ2-1, with 9 bases aligning to TRBD2. The CDR3 covers 15 residues. The V gene's germline CDR1 is MNHEY and CDR2 SMNVEV (reference sequence). The J segment lost 9 bases and the V segment lost 2 bases, leaving 8 bases of the junction unmatched. The CDR3 spells CASSLAGGPVGEQFF. CDR3 sequence (DNA): TGTGCCAGCAGTTTAGCGGGAGGGCCTGTGGGTGAGCAGTTCTTC.

The chain joins TRBV11-2 to TRBJ2-5, with D maybe TRBD1 (6 bases). CDR3 length: 16 residues. V lost 5 bases, J lost 2 bases, and 18 bases lay in between. Per germline, CDR1 SGHAT and CDR2 FQNNGV. CDR3 amino acids: CASSRGGTPNQETQYF. As DNA, the CDR3 is TGTGCCAGCAGCCGGGGTGGGACACCCAATCAAGAGACCCAGTACTTC. Drawing the rest from reference TRBV11-2 and TRBJ2-5, the complete variable domain is EAGVAQSPRYKIIEKRQSVAFWCNPISGHATLYWYQQILGQGPKLLIQFQNNGVVDDSQLPKDRFSAERLKGVDSTLKIQPAKLEDSAVYLCASSRGGTPNQETQYFGPGTRLLVL.

V gene TRBV4-1 combines with J gene TRBJ2-2; TRBD2 might be the D (6 bases). Germline V lookup: CDR1 MGHRA, CDR2 YSYEKL. The V end lost 0 bases, the J end lost 7 bases, and 15 bases lay between the germline ends. CDR3 length: 16 residues. This CDR3 is CASSQEAGLYGGELFF. The CDR3 bases are TGCGCCAGCAGCCAAGAAGCGGGTTTGTACGGCGGGGAGCTGTTTTTT.

As regards this clone: This specimen includes other DNA sequences encoding the same CDR3. The genes are TRBV3-1 (or the pseudogene TRBV3-2) and TRBJ1-1; no clear D gene. Trimming took 1 base from V and 4 from J, leaving 10 bases between them. In germline, CDR1 is LGHDT, CDR2 YNNKEL (reference sequence). CDR3 length equals 14 residues. The DNA for the CDR3 is TGTGCCAGCAGCCAAGTCGAGGGAGGCACTGAAGCTTTCTTT. This sequence encodes CASSQVEGGTEAFF.

This clone occurred once. This chain uses TRBV28 with TRBJ2-7; no definite D call. Germline V CDR1 and CDR2: MDHEN, SYDVKM. CDR3 length: 15 residues. V lost 4 bases to trimming and J lost 3 bases, with 16 bases between them. CDR3 in amino acids: CASSSLEAKGYEQYF. Here the CDR3 DNA reads TGTGCCAGCAGTTCGTTAGAGGCAAAAGGCTACGAGCAGTACTTC. The entire variable domain, with the rest obtained from reference TRBV28 and TRBJ2-7, is as follows: DVKVTQSSRYLVKRTGEKVFLECVQDMDHENMFWYRQDPGLGLRLIYFSYDVKMKEKGDIPEGYSVSREKKERFSLILESASTNQTSMYLCASSSLEAKGYEQYFGPGTRLTVT.

This chain uses TRBV11-2 with TRBJ2-1; the D gene is possibly TRBD1 (5 bases). Germline V gene sequence: CDR1 SGHAT, CDR2 FQNNGV. The CDR3 consists of 14 residues. Trimming left V 6 bases short and J 4 bases short, with 13 bases between. The CDR3 spells CASSSTTAYNEQFF. CDR3 nucleotide sequence: TGTGCCAGCAGTTCAACGACAGCATACAATGAGCAGTTCTTC.

The J gene is TRBJ2-1, the V gene TRBV5-5; maybe TRBD2 (5 bases). The length of the CDR3 is 13 residues. Trimming cost V 4 bases and J 8 bases, with 13 bases left between them. The germline gives CDR1 SGHKS, CDR2 YYEKEE (reference sequence). CDR3 sequence reads: CASSTREVDEQFF. CDR3 sequence (DNA): TGTGCCAGCAGCACCCGGGAAGTGGATGAGCAGTTCTTC.